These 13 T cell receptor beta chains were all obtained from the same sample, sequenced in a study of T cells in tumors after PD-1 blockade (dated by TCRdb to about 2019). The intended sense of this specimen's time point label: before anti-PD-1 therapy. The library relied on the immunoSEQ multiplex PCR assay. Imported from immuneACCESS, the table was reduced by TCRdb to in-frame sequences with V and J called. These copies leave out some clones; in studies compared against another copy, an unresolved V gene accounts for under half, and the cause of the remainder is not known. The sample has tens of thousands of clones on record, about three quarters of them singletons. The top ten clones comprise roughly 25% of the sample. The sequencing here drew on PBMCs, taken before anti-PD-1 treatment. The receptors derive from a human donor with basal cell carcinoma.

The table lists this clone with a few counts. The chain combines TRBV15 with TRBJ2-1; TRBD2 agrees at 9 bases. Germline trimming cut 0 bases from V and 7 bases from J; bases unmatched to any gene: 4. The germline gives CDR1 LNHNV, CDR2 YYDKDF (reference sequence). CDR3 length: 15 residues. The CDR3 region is CATSRDAGGANEQFF. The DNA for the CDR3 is TGTGCCACCAGCAGAGATGCGGGGGGGGCGAATGAGCAGTTCTTC.

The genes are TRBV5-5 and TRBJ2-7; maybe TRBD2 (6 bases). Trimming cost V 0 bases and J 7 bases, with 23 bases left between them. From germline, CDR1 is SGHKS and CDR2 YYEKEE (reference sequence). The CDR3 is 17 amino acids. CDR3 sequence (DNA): TGTGCCAGCAGCTTGGAGTTTCTAGGGACTGCCCCTGGAGAGCAGTACTTC. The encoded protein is CASSLEFLGTAPGEQYF.

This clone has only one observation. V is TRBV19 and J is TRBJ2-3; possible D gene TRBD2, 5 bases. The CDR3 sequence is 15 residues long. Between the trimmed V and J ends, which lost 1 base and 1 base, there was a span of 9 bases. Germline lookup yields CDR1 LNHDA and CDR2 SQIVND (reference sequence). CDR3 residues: CASSIGDGGTDTQYF. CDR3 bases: TGTGCCAGTAGTATAGGCGACGGGGGCACAGATACGCAGTATTTT.

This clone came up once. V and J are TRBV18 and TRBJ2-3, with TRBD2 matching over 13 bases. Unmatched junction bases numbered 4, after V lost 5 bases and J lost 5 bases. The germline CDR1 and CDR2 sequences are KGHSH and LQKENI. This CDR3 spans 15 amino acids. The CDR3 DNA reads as TGTGCCAGCTCAACTGGACTAGCGGGGGAAGATACGCAGTATTTT. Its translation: CASSTGLAGEDTQYF.

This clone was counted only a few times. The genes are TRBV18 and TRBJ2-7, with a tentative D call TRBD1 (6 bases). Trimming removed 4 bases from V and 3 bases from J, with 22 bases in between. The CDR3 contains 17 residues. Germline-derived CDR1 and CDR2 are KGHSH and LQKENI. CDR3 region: CASSRLSNTGFVYEQYF. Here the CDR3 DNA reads TGTGCCAGCTCACGTCTCTCCAACACAGGGTTTGTCTACGAGCAGTACTTC.

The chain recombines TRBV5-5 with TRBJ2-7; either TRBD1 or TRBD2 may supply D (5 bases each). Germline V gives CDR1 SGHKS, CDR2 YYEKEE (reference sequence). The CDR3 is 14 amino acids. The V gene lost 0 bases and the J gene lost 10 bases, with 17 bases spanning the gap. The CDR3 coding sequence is TGTGCCAGCAGCTTGGATAGTAGGGGACCTGGACAGTACTTC. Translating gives CASSLDSRGPGQYF.

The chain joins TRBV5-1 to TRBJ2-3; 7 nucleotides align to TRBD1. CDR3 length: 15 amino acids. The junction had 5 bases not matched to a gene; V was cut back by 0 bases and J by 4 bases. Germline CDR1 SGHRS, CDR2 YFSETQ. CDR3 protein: CASSLGQGFADTQYF. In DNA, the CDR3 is TGCGCCAGCAGCTTGGGACAGGGCTTCGCAGATACGCAGTATTTT.

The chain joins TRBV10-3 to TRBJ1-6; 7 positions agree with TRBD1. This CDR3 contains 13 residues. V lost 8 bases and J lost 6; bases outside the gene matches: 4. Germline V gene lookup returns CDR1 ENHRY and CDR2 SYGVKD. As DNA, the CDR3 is TGTGCCATCTCGGGACAGAGTAATTCACCCCTCCACTTT. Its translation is CAISGQSNSPLHF.

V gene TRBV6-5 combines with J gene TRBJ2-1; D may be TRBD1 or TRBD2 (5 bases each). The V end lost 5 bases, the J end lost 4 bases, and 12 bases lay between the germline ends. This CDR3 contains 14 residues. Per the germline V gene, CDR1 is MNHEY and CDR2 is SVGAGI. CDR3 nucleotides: TGTGCCAGCAGTACGTCAGGGAGATACAATGAGCAGTTCTTC. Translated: CASSTSGRYNEQFF.

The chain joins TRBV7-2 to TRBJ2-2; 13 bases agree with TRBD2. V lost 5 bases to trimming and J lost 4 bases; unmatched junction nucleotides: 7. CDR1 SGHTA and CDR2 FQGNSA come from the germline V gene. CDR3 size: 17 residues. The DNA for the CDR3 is TGTGCCAGCAGCAGCCGACTAGCGGGGGGTAGCACCGGGGAGCTGTTTTTT. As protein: CASSSRLAGGSTGELFF.

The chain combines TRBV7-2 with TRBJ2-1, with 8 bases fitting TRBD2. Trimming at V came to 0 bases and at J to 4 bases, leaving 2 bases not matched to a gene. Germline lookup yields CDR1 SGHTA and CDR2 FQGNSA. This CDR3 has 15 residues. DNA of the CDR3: TGTGCCAGCAGCTTAGCTAGCGGGGTTTACAATGAGCAGTTCTTC. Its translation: CASSLASGVYNEQFF.

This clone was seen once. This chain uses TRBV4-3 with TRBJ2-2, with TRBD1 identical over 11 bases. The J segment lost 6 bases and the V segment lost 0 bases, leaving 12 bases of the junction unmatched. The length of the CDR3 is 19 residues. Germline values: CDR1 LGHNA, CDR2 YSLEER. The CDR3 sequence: CASSQDTPWTGGNAGELFF. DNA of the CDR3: TGCGCCAGCAGCCAAGACACCCCTTGGACAGGGGGCAACGCCGGGGAGCTGTTTTTT.

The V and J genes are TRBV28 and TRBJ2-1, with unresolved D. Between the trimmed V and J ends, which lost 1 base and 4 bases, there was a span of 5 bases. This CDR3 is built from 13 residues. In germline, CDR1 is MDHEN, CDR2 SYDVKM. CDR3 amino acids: CASSLSGYNEQFF. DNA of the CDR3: TGTGCCAGCAGTTTATCCGGGTACAATGAGCAGTTCTTC.